The 2 T cell receptor beta chains below all came from one sample that was sequenced in a study of T cell responses to AZD1222 COVID-19 vaccine. Sequencing was performed with immunoSEQ multiplex PCR; in TCRdb, only in-frame clones are kept and a portion is missing. The table lists approximately 170,000 clones, more than 80% of them singletons. Specimen: peripheral blood, collected on day 0 of AZD1222 vaccination. Every receptor here comes from an adult in good health.

The V call is TRBV10-1, the J call TRBJ1-1; no clear D gene. Germline loops: CDR1 WNHNN, CDR2 SYGVQD (reference sequence). The V end lost 3 bases, the J end lost 6 bases, and 14 bases lay between the germline ends. The CDR3 contains 14 residues. The CDR3 nucleotides read TGCGCCAGCAGTGACCCCGGGCCAGACTCTGAAGCTTTCTTT. Residues: CASSDPGPDSEAFF.

The V call is TRBV9, the J call TRBJ1-1; the D is unclear. Germline V CDR1 and CDR2: SGDLS, YYNGEE. CDR3 length: 15 residues. The V end was cut by 0 bases, the J end by 5 bases, with 14 bases between. The CDR3, as DNA: TGTGCCAGCAGCGTAGATTGGGGTACGTGGACTGAAGCTTTCTTT. It codes for CASSVDWGTWTEAFF.